This T cell receptor beta chain was observed in a study of blood T cell repertoires in COVID-19. The data were produced by immunoSEQ multiplex PCR, yet TCRdb's version contains in-frame clones alone and is incomplete. The table includes about 72,000 clones, about nine tenths detected once. The CDR3 is 18 residues long. Germline V gives CDR1 SGHDT, CDR2 YYEEEE. The V end lost 7 bases, the J end lost 1 base, and 24 bases lay between the germline ends. The specimen sequenced was peripheral blood. This receptor was identified in a man aged 70 or older with active or convalescent COVID-19. This chain joins TRBV5-6 and TRBJ2-1, with D possibly matching TRBD2 (5 bases). The CDR3 here is CASATLTGSMGSYNEQFF. In nucleotides, the CDR3 is TGTGCCAGCGCCACCCTAACGGGGTCCATGGGTTCCTACAATGAGCAGTTCTTC.